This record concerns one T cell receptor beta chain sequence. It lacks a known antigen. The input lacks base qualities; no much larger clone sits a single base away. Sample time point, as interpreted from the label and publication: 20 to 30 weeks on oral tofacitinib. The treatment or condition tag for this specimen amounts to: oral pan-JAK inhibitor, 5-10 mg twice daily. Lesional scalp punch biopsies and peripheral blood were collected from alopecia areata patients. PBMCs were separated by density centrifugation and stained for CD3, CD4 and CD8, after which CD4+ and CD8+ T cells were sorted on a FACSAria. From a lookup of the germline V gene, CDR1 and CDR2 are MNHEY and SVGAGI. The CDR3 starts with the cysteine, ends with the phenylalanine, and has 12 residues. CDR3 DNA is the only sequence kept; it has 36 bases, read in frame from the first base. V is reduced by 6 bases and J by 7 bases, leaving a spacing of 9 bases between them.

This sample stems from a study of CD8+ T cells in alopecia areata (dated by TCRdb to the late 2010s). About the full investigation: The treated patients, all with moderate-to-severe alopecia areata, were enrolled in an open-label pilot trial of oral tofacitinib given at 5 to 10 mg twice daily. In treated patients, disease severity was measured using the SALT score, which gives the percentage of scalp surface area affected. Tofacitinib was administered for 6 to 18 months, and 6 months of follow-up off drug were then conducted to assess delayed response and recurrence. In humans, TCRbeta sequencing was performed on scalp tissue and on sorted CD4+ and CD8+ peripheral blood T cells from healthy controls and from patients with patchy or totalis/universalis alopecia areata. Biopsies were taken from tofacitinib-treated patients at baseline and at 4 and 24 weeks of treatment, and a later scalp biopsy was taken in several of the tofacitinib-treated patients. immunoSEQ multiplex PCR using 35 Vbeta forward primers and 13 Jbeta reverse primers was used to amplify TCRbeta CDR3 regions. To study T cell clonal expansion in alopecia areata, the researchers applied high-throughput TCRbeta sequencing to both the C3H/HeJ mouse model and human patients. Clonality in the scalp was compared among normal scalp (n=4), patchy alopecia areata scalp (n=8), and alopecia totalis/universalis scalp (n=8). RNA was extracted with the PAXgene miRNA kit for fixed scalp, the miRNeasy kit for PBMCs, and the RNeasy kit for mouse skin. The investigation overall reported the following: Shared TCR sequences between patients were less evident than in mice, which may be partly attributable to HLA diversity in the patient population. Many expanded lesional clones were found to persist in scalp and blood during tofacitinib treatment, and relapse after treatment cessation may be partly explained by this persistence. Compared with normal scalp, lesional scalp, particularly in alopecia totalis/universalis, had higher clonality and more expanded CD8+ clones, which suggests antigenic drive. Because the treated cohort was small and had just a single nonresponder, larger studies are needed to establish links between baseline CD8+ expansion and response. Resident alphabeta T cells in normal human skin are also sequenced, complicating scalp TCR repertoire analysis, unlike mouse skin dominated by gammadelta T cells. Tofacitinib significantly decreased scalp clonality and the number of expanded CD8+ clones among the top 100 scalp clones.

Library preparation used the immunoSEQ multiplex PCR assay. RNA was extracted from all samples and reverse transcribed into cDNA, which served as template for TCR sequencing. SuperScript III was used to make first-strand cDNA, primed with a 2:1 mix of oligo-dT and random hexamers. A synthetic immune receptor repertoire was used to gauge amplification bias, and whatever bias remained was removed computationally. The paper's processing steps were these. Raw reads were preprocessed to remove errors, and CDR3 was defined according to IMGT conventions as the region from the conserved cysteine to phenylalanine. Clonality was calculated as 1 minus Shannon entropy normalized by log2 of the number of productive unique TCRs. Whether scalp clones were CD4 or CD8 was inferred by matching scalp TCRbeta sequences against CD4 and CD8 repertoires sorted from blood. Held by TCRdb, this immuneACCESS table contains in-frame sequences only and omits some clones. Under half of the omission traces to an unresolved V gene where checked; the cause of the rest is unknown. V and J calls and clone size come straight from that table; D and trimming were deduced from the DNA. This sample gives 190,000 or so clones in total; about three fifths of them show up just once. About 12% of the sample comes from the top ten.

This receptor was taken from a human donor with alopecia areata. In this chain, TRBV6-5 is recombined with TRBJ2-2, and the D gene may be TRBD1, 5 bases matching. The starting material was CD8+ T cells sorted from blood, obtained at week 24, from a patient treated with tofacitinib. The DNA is TGTGCCAGCAGCCGGACATACGGGGAGCTGTTTTTT. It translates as CASSRTYGELFF.